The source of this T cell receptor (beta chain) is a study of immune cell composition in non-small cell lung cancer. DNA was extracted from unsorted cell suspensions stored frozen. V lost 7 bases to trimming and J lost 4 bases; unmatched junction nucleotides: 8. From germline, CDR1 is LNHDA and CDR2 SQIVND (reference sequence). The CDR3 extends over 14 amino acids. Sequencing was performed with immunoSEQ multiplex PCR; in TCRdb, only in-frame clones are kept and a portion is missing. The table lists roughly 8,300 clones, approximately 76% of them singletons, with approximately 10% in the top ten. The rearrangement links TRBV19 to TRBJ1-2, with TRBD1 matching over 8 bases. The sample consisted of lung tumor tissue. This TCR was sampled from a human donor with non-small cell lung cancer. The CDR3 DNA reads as TGTGCCAGTACCATGGGCAGGGGGCTCTATGGCTACACCTTC. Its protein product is CASTMGRGLYGYTF.